Following are 3 T cell receptor beta chains from one sample sequenced in a study of T cells after yellow fever vaccination (dated 2019 in TCRdb). Interpreted using the paper, the treatment or condition label stands for: live attenuated yellow fever vaccine strain. The library was built by means of 5' RACE. The sequencer listed for this sample is Illumina NovaSeq 6000. TCRdb reran the public reads through fastp at Q25 and MiXCR, keeping productive beta chains. Each entry is one CDR3 protein sequence, shown with its most common DNA and genes. A total of some 240,000 distinct CDR3 sequences appear in this sample, around 5.2% of them only once. Clones ranked in the top ten supply about 3.5% of the sample. The source material was CD4+ T cells sorted from PBMCs, sampled on the day of the yellow fever booster vaccination. All receptors come from a man aged 18 to 30 who received the YFV17D yellow fever vaccine.

This rearrangement joins TRBV7-9 to TRBJ2-5; TRBD1 is a possible D gene (7 bases). Germline V gives CDR1 SEHNR, CDR2 FQNEAQ (reference sequence). This CDR3 has 15 amino acids. Trimming took off 4 bases at V and 5 bases at J, with 17 bases between the two ends. The CDR3 sequence is CASSWHRGGGETQYF. The DNA for the CDR3 is TGTGCCAGCAGCTGGCACAGGGGCGGAGGGGAGACCCAGTACTTC. Variable domain in full (rest from reference TRBV7-9 and TRBJ2-5): DTGVSQNPRHKITKRGQNVTFRCDPISEHNRLYWYRQTLGQGPEFLTYFQNEAQLEKSRLLSDRFSAERPKGSFSTLEIQRTEQGDSAMYLCASSWHRGGGETQYFGPGTRLLVL.

The chain links TRBV11-3 to TRBJ1-1; D uncertain. Germline V gene sequence: CDR1 SGHNT, CDR2 YENEEA. The V end lost 4 bases, the J end lost 4 bases, and 10 bases lay between the germline ends. The CDR3 loop spans 13 amino acids. CDR3 in amino acids: CASSSEGGTEAFF. CDR3 coding DNA: TGTGCCAGCAGCTCCGAGGGCGGCACTGAAGCTTTCTTT.

The chain joins TRBV12-3 or TRBV12-4 to TRBJ2-4, with no clear D. This CDR3 spans 15 amino acids. V was cut by 3 bases and J by 0 bases, with 9 bases left in between. For the CDR3, the DNA is TGTGCCAGCAGTTTCAGGAGTATAGCCAAAAACATTCAGTACTTC. It translates to CASSFRSIAKNIQYF.